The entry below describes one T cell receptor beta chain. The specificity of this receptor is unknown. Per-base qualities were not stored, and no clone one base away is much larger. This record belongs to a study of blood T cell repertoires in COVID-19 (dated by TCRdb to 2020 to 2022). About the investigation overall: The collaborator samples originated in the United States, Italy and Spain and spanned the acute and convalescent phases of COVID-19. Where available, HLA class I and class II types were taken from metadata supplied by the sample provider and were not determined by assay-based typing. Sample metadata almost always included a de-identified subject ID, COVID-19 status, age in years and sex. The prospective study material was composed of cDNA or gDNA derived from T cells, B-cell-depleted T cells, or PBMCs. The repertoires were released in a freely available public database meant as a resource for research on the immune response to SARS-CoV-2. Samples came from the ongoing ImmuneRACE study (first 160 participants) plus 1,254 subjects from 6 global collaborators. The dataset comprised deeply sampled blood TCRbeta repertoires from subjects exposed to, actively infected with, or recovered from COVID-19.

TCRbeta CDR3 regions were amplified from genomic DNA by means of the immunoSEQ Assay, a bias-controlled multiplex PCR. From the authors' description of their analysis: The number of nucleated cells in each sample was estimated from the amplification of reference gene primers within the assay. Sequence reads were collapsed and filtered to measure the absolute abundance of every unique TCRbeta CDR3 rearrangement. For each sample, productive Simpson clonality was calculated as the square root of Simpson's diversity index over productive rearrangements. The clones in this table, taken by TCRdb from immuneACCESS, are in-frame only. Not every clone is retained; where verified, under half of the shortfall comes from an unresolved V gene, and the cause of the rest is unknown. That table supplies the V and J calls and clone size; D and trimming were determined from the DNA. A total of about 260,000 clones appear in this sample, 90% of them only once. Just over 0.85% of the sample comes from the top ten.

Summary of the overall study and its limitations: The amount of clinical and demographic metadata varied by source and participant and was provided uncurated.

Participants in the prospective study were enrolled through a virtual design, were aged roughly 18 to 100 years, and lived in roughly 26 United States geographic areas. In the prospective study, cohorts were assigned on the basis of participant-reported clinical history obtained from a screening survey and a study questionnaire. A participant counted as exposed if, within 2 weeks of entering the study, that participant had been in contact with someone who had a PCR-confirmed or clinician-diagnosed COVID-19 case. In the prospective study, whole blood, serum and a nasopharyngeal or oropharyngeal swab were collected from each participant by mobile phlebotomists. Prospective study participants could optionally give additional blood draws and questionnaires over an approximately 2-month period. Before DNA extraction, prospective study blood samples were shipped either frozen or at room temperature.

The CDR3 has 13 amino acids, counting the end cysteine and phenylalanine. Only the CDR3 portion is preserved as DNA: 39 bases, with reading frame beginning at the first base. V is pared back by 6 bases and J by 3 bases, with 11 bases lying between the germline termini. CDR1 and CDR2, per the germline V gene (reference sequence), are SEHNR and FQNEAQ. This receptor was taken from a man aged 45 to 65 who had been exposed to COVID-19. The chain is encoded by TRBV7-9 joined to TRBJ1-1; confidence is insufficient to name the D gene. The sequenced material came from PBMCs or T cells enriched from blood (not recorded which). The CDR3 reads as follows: CASRSSEDTEAFF. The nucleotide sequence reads TGTGCCAGCAGGTCCTCGGAGGACACTGAAGCTTTCTTT. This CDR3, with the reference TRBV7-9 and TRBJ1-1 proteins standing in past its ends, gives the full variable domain DTGVSQNPRHKITKRGQNVTFRCDPISEHNRLYWYRQTLGQGPEFLTYFQNEAQLEKSRLLSDRFSAERPKGSFSTLEIQRTEQGDSAMYLCASRSSEDTEAFFGQGTRLTVV.